One sample yielded the 9 T cell receptor beta chains listed below, sequenced in a study of T cell changes during pregnancy in multiple sclerosis. The data were produced by immunoSEQ multiplex PCR, yet TCRdb's version contains in-frame clones alone and is incomplete. The repertoire has about 40,000 clones, 85% to 90% of them found once; the top ten carry 4.7%. The material sequenced was peripheral blood, taken in the second trimester of pregnancy. These receptors came from a female donor in good health, enrolled as a control in a pregnancy study.

J is TRBJ2-5 and V is TRBV4-3; 8 bases match TRBD2. V trimming: 3 bases; J trimming: 5 bases; junction bases outside the gene matches: 11. The CDR3 is 16 amino acids. From germline, CDR1 is LGHNA and CDR2 YSLEER. The CDR3 reads CASSQARRGGGETQYF. As DNA, the CDR3 is TGCGCCAGCAGCCAGGCCCGACGGGGGGGCGGGGAGACCCAGTACTTC.

This clone was seen once. The rearrangement joins TRBV6-5 to TRBJ2-5; D is perhaps TRBD1 (5 bases). Trimming cost V 6 bases and J 1 base, with 15 bases left between them. Germline values: CDR1 MNHEY, CDR2 SVGAGI. The CDR3 has 15 residues. CDR3 DNA: TGTGCCAGCAGGCAGGGTGGGGATTCCCAAGAGACCCAGTACTTC. Its translation: CASRQGGDSQETQYF.

This chain links TRBV10-3 with TRBJ1-2; D gene uncertain. V lost 10 bases to trimming and J lost 6 bases, with 12 bases between them. There are 11 residues in the CDR3. The V gene's germline CDR1 is ENHRY and CDR2 SYGVKD. The CDR3, as DNA: TGTGCCACCGACGGGATGGATGGCTACACCTTC. Protein: CATDGMDGYTF.

This clone was detected a few times. This chain uses TRBV11-2 with TRBJ1-1; 9 positions match TRBD1. CDR3 size: 13 residues. Per the germline V gene, CDR1 is SGHAT and CDR2 is FQNNGV. The V gene end was trimmed by 3 bases and the J gene end by 5 bases; junction bases not matched to a gene: 1. For the CDR3, the DNA is TGTGCCAGCAGCTTGGGACAGGGTACTGAAGCTTTCTTT. Amino acid sequence: CASSLGQGTEAFF.

The rearrangement uses TRBV5-1 and TRBJ1-1, with D perhaps TRBD1 (5 bases). The V gene's germline CDR1 is SGHRS and CDR2 YFSETQ. The CDR3 sequence is 15 residues long. Trimming removed 0 bases from V and 1 base from J, with 10 bases in between. CDR3 protein: CASSLGLTENTEAFF. The CDR3, as DNA: TGCGCCAGCAGCTTGGGGTTGACAGAGAACACTGAAGCTTTCTTT. Complete variable domain (other parts from reference TRBV5-1 and TRBJ1-1): KAGVTQTPRYLIKTRGQQVTLSCSPISGHRSVSWYQQTPGQGLQFLFEYFSETQRNKGNFPGRFSGRQFSNSRSEMNVSTLELGDSALYLCASSLGLTENTEAFFGQGTRLTVV.

The CDR3 sequence is CAWSGRGYNSPLHF. The CDR3 bases are TGTGCCTGGAGTGGCAGGGGTTATAATTCACCCCTCCACTTT. The chain uses TRBV30 and TRBJ1-6, with TRBD1 as a possible D gene (6 bases). V lost 1 base, J lost 4 bases, and 8 bases lay in between. CDR1 is GTSNPN, CDR2 SVGIG, per germline (reference sequence). The CDR3 length is 14 residues.

The genes are TRBV7-2 and TRBJ1-2, with TRBD1 matching over 7 bases. The CDR3 contains 13 residues. Germline V gene sequence: CDR1 SGHTA, CDR2 FQGNSA. V shed 5 bases and J 9 bases; nucleotides not matched to a gene: 9. The chain's CDR3 is CASSLDRARSYTF. The CDR3 DNA follows: TGTGCCAGCAGCCTCGACAGGGCTAGGAGCTACACCTTC.

The rearrangement links TRBV2 to TRBJ2-4, with D maybe TRBD1 (5 bases). The V gene lost 8 bases and the J gene lost 1 base, with 12 bases spanning the gap. This CDR3 contains 14 residues. Looked up from germline, CDR1 is SNHLY and CDR2 is FYNNEI. The CDR3 is CASEPGSAKNIQYF. CDR3 nucleotides: TGTGCCAGCGAGCCAGGGTCGGCCAAAAACATTCAGTACTTC. The whole variable domain, remainder taken from reference TRBV2 and TRBJ2-4, is EPEVTQTPSHQVTQMGQEVILRCVPISNHLYFYWYRQILGQKVEFLVSFYNNEISEKSEIFDDQFSVERPDGSNFTLKIRSTKLEDSAMYFCASEPGSAKNIQYFGAGTRLSVL.

The genes are TRBV27 and TRBJ2-5, with D possibly TRBD2 on 6 matching bases. Trimming took off 6 bases at V and 3 bases at J, with 11 bases between the two ends. The CDR3 length is 13 residues. Per germline, CDR1 MNHEY and CDR2 SMNVEV (reference sequence). The CDR3 bases are TGTGCCAGCAGCCGATGGGGGGAAGAGACCCAGTACTTC. Its translation is CASSRWGEETQYF.